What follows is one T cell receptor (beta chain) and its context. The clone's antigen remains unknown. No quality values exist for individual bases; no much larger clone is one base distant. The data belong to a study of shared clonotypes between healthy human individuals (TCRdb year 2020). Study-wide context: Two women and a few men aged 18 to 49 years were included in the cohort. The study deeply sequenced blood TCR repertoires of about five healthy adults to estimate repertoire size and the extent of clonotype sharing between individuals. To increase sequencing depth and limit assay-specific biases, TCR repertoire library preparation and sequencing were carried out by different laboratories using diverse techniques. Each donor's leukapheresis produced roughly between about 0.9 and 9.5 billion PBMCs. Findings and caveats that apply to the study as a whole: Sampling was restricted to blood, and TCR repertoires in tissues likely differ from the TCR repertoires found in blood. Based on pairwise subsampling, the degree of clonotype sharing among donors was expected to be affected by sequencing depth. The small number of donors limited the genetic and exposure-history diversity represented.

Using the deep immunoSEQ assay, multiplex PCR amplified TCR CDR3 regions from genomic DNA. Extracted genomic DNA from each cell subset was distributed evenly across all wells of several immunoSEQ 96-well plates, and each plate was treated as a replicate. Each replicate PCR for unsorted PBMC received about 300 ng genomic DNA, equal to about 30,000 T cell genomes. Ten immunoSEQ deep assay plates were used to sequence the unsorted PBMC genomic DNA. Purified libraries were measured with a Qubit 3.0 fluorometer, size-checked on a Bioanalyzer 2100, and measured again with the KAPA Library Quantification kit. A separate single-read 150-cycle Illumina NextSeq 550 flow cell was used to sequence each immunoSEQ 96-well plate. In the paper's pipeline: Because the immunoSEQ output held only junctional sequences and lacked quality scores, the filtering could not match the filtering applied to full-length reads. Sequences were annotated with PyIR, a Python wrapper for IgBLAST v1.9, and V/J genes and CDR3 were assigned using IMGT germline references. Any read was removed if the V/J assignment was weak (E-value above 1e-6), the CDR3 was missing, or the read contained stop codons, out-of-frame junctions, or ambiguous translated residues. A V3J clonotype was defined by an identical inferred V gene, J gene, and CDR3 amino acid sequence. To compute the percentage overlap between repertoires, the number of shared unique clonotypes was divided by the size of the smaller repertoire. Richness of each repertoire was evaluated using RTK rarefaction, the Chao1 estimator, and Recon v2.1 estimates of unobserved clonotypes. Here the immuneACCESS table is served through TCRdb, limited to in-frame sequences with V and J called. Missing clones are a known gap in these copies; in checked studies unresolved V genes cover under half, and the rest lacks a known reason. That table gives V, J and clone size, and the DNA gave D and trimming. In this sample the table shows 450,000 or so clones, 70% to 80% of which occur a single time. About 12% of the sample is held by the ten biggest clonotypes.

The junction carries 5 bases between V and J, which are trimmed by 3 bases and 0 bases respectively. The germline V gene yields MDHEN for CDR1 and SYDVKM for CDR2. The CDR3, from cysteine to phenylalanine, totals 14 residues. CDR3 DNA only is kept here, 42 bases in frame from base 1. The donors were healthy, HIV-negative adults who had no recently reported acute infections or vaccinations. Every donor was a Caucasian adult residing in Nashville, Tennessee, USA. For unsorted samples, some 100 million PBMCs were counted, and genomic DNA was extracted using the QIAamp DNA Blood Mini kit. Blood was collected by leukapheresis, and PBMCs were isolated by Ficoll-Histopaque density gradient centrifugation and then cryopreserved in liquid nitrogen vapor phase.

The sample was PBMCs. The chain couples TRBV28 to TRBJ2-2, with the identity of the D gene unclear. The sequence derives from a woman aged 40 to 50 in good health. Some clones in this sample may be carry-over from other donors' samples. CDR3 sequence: CASSLGSNTGELFF. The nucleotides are TGTGCCAGCAGTTTGGGGTCGAACACCGGGGAGCTGTTTTTT.